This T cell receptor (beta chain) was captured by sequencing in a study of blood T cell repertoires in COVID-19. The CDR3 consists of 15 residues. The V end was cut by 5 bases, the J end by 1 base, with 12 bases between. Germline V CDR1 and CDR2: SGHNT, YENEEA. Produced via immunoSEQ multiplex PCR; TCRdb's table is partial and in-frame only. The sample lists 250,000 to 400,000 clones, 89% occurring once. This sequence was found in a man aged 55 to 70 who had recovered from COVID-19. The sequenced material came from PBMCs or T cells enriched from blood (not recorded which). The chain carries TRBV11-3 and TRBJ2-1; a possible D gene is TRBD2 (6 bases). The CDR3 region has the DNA TGTGCCAGCAGCCCGAGGGCGGGGTCCTACAATGAGCAGTTCTTC. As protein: CASSPRAGSYNEQFF.